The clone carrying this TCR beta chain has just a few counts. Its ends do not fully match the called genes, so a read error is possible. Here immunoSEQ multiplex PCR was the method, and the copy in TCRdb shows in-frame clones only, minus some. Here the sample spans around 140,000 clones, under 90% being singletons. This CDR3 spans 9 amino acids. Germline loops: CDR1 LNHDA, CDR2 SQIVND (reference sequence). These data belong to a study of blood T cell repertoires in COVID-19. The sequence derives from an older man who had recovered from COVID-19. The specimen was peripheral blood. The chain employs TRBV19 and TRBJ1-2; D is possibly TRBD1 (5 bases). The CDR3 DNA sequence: TGTGCCAGTAGTCGTTGGCAGGGCTTC. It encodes CASSRWQGF.